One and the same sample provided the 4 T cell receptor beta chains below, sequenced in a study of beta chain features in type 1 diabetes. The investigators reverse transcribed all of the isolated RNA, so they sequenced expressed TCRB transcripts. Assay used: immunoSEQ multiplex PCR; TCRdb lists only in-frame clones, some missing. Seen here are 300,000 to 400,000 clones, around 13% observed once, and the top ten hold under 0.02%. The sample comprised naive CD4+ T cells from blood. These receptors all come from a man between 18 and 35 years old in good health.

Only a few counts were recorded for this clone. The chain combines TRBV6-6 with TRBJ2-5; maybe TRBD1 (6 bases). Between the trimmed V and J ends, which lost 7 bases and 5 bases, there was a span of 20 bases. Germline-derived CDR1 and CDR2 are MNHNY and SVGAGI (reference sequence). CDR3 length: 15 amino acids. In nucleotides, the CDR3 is TGTGCCAGCAACACAGACAGGTCTAGGAAGGAGACCCAGTACTTC. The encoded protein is CASNTDRSRKETQYF.

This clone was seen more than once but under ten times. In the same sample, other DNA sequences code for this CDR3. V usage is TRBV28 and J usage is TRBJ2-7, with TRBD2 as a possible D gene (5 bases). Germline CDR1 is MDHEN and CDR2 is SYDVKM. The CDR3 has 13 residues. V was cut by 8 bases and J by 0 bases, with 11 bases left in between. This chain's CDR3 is CASRGGSSYEQYF. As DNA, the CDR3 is TGTGCCAGCCGGGGTGGGAGCTCCTACGAGCAGTACTTC.

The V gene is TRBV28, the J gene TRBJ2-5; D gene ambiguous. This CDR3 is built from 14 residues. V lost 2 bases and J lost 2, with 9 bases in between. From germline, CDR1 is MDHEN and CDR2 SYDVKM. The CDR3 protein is CASSLLVLQETQYF. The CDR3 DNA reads TGTGCCAGCAGTTTACTCGTATTGCAAGAGACCCAGTACTTC.

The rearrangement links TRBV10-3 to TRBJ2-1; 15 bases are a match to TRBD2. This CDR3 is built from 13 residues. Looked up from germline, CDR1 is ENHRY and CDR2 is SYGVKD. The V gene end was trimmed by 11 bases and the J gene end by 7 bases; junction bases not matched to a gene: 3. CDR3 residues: CAGGLAGGNEQFF. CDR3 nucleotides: TGTGCCGGCGGACTAGCGGGGGGGAATGAGCAGTTCTTC.